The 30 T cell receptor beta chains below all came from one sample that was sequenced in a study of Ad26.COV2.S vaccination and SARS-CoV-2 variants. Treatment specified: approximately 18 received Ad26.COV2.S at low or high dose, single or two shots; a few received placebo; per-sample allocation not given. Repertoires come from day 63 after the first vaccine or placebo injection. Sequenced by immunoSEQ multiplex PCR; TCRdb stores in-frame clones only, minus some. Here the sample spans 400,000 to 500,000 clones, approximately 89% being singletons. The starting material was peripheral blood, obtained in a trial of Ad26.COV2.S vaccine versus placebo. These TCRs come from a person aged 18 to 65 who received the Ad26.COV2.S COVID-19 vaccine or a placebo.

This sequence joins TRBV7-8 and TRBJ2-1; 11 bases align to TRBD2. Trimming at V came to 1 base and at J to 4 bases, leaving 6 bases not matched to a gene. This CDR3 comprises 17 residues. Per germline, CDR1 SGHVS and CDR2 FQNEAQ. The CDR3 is CASSLVPLAGGYNEQFF. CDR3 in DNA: TGTGCCAGCAGCTTAGTTCCCCTAGCGGGAGGATACAATGAGCAGTTCTTC.

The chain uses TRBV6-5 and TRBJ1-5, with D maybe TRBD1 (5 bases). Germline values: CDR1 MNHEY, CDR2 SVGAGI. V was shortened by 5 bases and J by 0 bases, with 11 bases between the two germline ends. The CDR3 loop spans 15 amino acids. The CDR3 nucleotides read TGTGCCAGCAGTAGACAGCCCTATAGCAATCAGCCCCAGCATTTT. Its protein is CASSRQPYSNQPQHF.

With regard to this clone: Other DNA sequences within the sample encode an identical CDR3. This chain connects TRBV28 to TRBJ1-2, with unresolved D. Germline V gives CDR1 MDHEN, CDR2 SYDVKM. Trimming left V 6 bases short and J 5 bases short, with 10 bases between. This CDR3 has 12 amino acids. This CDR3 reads CASSLGVYGYTF. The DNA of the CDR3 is TGTGCCAGCAGCCTTGGGGTATATGGCTACACCTTC.

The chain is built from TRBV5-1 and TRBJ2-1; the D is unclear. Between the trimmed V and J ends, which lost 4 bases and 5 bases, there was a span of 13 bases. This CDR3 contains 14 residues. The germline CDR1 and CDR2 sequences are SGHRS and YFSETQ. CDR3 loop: CASSIGIRDNEQFF. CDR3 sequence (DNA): TGCGCCAGCAGCATAGGGATTCGAGACAATGAGCAGTTCTTC.

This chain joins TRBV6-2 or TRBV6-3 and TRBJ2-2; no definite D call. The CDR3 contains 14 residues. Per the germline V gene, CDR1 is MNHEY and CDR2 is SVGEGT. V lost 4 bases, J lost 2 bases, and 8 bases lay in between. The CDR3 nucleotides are TGTGCCAGCAGTTCGACACATAACACCGGGGAGCTGTTTTTT. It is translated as CASSSTHNTGELFF.

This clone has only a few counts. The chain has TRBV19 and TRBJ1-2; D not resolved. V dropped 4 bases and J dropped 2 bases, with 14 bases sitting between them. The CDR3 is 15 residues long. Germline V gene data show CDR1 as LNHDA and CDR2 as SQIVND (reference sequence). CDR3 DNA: TGTGCCAGTAGTAGCAGCCCCGGGAGGAACTATGGCTACACCTTC. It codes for CASSSSPGRNYGYTF.

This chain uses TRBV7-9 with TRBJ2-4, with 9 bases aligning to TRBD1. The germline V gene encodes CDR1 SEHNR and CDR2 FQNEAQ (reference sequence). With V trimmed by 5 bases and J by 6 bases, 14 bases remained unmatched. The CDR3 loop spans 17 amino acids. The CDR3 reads CASSTNWGQGRRNIQYF. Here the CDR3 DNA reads TGTGCCAGCAGCACTAATTGGGGACAGGGCCGGAGAAACATTCAGTACTTC.

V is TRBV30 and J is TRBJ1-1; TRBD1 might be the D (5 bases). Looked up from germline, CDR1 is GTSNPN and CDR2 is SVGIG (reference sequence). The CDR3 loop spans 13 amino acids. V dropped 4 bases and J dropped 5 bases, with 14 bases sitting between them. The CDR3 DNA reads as TGTGCCTGGAATGAAGTGAGGACAACTGAAGCTTTCTTT. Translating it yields CAWNEVRTTEAFF. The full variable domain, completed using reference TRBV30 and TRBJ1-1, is SQTIHQWPATLVQPVGSPLSLECTVEGTSNPNLYWYRQAAGRGLQLLFYSVGIGQISSEVPQNLSASRPQDRQFILSSKKLLLSDSGFYLCAWNEVRTTEAFFGQGTRLTVV.

The chain's CDR3 is CASSLAWVPRGGEQFF. CDR3 nucleotides: TGTGCCAGCAGCTTAGCGTGGGTCCCGCGTGGAGGGGAGCAGTTCTTC. The V and J genes are TRBV11-2 and TRBJ2-1, with D maybe TRBD2 (6 bases). V lost 1 base to trimming and J lost 10 bases, with 20 bases between them. CDR1 SGHAT and CDR2 FQNNGV come from the germline V gene. The CDR3 totals 16 residues.

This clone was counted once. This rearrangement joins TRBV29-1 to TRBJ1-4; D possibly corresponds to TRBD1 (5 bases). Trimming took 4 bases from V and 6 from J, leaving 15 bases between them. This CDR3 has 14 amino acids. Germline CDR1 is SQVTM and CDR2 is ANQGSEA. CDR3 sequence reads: CSVGDGTVYEKLFF. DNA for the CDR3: TGCAGCGTTGGGGACGGGACCGTTTATGAAAAACTGTTTTTT.

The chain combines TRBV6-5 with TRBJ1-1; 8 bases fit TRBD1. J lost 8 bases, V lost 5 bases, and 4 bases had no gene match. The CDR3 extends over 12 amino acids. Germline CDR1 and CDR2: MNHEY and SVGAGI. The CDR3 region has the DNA TGTGCCAGCAGTCGACAGGGGTTCGAAGCTTTCTTT. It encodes CASSRQGFEAFF.

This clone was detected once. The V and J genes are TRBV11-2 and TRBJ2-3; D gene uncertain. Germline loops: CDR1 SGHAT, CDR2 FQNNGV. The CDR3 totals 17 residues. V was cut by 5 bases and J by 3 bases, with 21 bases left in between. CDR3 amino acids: CASSLLPGSPITDTQYF. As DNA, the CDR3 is TGTGCCAGCAGCCTACTCCCCGGCTCGCCAATAACAGATACGCAGTATTTT.

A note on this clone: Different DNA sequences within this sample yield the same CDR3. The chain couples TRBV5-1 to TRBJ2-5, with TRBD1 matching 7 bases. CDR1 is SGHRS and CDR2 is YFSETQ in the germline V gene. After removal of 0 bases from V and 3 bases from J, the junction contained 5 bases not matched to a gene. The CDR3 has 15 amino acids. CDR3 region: CASSLAGTEEETQYF. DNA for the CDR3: TGCGCCAGCAGCTTGGCAGGGACAGAAGAAGAGACCCAGTACTTC.

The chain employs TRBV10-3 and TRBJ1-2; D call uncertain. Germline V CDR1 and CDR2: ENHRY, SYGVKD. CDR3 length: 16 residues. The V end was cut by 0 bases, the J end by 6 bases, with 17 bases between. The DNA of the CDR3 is TGTGCCATCAGTGAGTCGACTCGAACGTCCAGTGATGGCTACACCTTC. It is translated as CAISESTRTSSDGYTF.

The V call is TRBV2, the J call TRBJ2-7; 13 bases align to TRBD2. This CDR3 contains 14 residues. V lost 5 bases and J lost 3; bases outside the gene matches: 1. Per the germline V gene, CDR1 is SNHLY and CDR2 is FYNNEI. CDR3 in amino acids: CASSRTSGGYEQYF. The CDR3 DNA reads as TGTGCCAGCAGTCGGACTAGCGGGGGCTACGAGCAGTACTTC.

The CDR3 here is CASSLGGAPQPQHF. CDR3 nucleotide sequence: TGTGCCAGCAGCTTGGGCGGGGCCCCGCAGCCCCAGCATTTT. This chain connects TRBV5-6 to TRBJ1-5, with a possible D match to TRBD1 (5 bases). V was pared by 0 bases and J by 7 bases, with 11 bases between. Germline V gene lookup returns CDR1 SGHDT and CDR2 YYEEEE. The CDR3 is made up of 14 amino acids.

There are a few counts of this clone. The CDR3 reads CASSGEVGNQPQHF. CDR3 sequence (DNA): TGTGCCAGCAGCGGGGAGGTTGGCAATCAGCCCCAGCATTTT. The chain joins TRBV7-9 to TRBJ1-5; D remains unclear. CDR1 and CDR2 (germline): SEHNR, FQNEAQ (reference sequence). The V end lost 5 bases, the J end lost 2 bases, and 10 bases lay between the germline ends. There are 14 residues in the CDR3.

The CDR3 DNA sequence: TGTGCCATCAGTCAAGACCTCACTGAAGCTTTCTTT. Translated: CAISQDLTEAFF. The J gene is TRBJ1-1, the V gene TRBV10-3, with unresolved D. CDR3 length: 12 amino acids. V was clipped by 5 bases and J by 4 bases, with 8 bases between them. Germline lookup yields CDR1 ENHRY and CDR2 SYGVKD.

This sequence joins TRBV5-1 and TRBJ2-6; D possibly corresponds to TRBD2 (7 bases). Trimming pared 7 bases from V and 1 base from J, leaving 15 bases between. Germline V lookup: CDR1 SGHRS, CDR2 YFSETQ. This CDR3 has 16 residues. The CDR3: CASGGAGISGANVLTF. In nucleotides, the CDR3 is TGCGCCAGCGGGGGGGCAGGGATTTCTGGGGCCAACGTCCTGACTTTC.

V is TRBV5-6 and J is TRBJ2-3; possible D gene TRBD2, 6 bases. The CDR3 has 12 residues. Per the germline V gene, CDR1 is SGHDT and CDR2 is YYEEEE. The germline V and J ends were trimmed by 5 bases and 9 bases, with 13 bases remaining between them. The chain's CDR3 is CASSYTSPTQYF. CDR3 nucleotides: TGTGCCAGCAGTTATACTAGCCCAACGCAGTATTTT. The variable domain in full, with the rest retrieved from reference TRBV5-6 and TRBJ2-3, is DAGVTQSPTHLIKTRGQQVTLRCSPKSGHDTVSWYQQALGQGPQFIFQYYEEEERQRGNFPDRFSGHQFPNYSSELNVNALLLGDSALYLCASSYTSPTQYFGPGTRLTVL.

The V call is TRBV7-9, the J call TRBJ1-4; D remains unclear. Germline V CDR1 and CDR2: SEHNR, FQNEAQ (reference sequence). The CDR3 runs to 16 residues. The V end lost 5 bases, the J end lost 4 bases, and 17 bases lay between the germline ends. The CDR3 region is CASSPLADAFNEKLFF. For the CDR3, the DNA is TGTGCCAGCAGCCCACTTGCAGACGCATTTAATGAAAAACTGTTTTTT.

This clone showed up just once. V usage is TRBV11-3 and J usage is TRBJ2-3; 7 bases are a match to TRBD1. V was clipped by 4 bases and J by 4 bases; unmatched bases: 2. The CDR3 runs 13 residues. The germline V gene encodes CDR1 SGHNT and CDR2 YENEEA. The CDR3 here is CASSSGTADTQYF. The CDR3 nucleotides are TGTGCCAGCAGCTCCGGGACAGCAGATACGCAGTATTTT.

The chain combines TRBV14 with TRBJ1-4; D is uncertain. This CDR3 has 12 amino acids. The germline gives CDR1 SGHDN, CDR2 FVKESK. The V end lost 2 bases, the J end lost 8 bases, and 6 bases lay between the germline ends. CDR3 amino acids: CASSQFREKLFF. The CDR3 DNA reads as TGTGCCAGCAGCCAATTTCGGGAAAAACTGTTTTTT.

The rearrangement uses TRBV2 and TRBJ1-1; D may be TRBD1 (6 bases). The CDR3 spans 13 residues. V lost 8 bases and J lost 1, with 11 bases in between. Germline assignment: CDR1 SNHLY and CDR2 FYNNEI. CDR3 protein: CASARTENTEAFF. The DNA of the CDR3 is TGTGCCAGCGCCCGGACAGAGAACACTGAAGCTTTCTTT.

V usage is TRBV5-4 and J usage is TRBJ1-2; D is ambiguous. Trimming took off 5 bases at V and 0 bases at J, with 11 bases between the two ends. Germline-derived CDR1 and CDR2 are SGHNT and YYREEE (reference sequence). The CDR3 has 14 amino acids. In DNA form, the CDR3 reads TGTGCCAGCAGTCAGTCTAGCACTAACTATGGCTACACCTTC. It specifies CASSQSSTNYGYTF.

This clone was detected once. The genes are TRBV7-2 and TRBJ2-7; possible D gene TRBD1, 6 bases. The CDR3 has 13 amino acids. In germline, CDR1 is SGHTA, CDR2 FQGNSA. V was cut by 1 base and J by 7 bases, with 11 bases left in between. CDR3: CASSLVSRGEQYF. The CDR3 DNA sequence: TGTGCCAGCAGCTTAGTCTCCAGGGGAGAGCAGTACTTC.

This CDR3 reads CASSFQGGNYEQYV. The CDR3 DNA is TGCGCCAGCAGCTTTCAGGGGGGCAACTACGAGCAGTACGTC. The chain combines TRBV5-1 with TRBJ2-7; possibly TRBD1 for D (7 bases). Germline-derived CDR1 and CDR2 are SGHRS and YFSETQ. V was pared by 2 bases and J by 3 bases, with 12 bases between. The length of the CDR3 is 14 residues.

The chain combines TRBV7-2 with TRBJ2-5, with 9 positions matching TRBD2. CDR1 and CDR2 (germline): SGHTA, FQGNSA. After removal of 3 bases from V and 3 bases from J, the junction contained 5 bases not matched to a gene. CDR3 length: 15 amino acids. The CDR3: CASSFAGLAEETQYF. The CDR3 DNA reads TGTGCCAGCAGCTTTGCGGGACTAGCAGAAGAGACCCAGTACTTC.

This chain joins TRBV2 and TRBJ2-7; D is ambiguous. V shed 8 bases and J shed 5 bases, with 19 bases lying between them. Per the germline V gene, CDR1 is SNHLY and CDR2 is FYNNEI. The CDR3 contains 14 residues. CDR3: CASQLRVVGNEQYF. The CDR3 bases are TGTGCCAGCCAGCTTCGGGTAGTTGGCAACGAGCAGTACTTC.

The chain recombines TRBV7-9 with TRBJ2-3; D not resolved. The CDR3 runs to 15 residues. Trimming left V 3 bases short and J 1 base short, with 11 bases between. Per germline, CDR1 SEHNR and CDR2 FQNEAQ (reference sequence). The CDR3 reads CASSFSFAGTDTQYF. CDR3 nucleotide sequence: TGTGCCAGCAGCTTTTCCTTCGCAGGCACAGATACGCAGTATTTT.